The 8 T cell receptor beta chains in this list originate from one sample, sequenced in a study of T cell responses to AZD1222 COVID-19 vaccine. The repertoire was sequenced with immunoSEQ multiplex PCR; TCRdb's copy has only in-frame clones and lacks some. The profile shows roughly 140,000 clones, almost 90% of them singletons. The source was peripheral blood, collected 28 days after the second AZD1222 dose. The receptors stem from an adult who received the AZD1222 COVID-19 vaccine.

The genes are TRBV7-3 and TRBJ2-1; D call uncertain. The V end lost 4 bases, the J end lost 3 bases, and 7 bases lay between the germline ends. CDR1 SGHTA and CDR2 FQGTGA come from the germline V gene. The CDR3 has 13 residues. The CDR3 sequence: CASSSNGYNEQFF. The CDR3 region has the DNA TGTGCCAGCAGCTCGAACGGCTACAATGAGCAGTTCTTC.

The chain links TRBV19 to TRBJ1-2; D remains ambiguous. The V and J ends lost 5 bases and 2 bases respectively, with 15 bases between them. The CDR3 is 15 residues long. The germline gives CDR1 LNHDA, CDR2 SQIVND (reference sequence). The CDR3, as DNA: TGTGCCAGTAGTCCGAGGACGGCTTCAAACTATGGCTACACCTTC. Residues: CASSPRTASNYGYTF. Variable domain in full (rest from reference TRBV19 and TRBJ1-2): DGGITQSPKYLFRKEGQNVTLSCEQNLNHDAMYWYRQDPGQGLRLIYYSQIVNDFQKGDIAEGYSVSREKKESFPLTVTSAQKNPTAFYLCASSPRTASNYGYTFGSGTRLTVV.

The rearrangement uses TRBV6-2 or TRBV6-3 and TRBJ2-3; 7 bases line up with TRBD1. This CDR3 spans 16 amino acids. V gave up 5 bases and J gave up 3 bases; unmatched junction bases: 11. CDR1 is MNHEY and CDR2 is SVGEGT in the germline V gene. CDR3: CASSTIRGLATDTQYF. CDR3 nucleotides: TGTGCCAGCAGTACCATTAGGGGGCTCGCGACAGATACGCAGTATTTT.

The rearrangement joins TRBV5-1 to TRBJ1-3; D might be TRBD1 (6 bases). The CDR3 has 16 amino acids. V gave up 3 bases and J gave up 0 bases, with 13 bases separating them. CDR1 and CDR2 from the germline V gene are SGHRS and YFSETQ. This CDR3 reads CASSSRTVSSGNTIYF. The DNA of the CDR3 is TGCGCCAGCAGCTCGAGGACAGTCAGCTCTGGAAACACCATATATTTT. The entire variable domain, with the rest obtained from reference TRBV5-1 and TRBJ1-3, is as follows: KAGVTQTPRYLIKTRGQQVTLSCSPISGHRSVSWYQQTPGQGLQFLFEYFSETQRNKGNFPGRFSGRQFSNSRSEMNVSTLELGDSALYLCASSSRTVSSGNTIYFGEGSWLTVV.

CDR3 residues: CASSFAGLALGTDTQYF. CDR3 in DNA: TGTGCCAGCAGTTTCGCAGGACTAGCTTTGGGTACAGATACGCAGTATTTT. The J gene is TRBJ2-3, the V gene TRBV6-2 or TRBV6-3; 8 bases align to TRBD2. Germline V lookup: CDR1 MNHEY, CDR2 SVGEGT. V shed 4 bases, J shed 3 bases, and the junction held 12 bases outside the gene matches. The CDR3 is made up of 17 amino acids.

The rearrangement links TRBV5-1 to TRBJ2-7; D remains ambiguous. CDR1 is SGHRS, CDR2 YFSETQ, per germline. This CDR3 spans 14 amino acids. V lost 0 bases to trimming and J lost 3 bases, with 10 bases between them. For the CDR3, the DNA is TGCGCCAGCAGCTTGGACTCCCCTGGCTACGAGCAGTACTTC. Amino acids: CASSLDSPGYEQYF.

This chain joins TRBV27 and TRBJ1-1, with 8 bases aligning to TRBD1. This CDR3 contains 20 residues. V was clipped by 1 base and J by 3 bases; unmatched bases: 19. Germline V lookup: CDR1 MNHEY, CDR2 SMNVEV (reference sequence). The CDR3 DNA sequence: TGTGCCAGCAGTTTATGGGGGGGACAGGATCTTTATACATTGGACACTGAAGCTTTCTTT. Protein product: CASSLWGGQDLYTLDTEAFF.

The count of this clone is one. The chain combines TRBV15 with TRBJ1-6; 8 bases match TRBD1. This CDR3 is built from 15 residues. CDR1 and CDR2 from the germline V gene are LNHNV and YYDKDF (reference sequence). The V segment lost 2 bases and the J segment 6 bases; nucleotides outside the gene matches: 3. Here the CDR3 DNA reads TGTGCCACCAGCAGAAACGGACAGGGTAATTCACCCCTCCACTTT. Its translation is CATSRNGQGNSPLHF.